Below, 20 T cell receptor beta chains from the same sample are listed, as sequenced in a study of T cell responses to AZD1222 COVID-19 vaccine. Sequencing was performed with immunoSEQ multiplex PCR; in TCRdb, only in-frame clones are kept and a portion is missing. The sample carries over 150,000 clones, 90% recorded once. Material: peripheral blood, obtained on day 0 of AZD1222 vaccination. The source is an adult in good health.

The chain has TRBV5-6 and TRBJ2-2; D possibly corresponds to TRBD1 (6 bases). Trimming pared 1 base from V and 7 bases from J, leaving 11 bases between. The germline V gene has CDR1 SGHDT and CDR2 YYEEEE. The CDR3 length is 14 residues. CDR3 loop: CASSLRQGFGELFF. The CDR3 nucleotides are TGTGCCAGCAGCTTGAGGCAGGGGTTCGGGGAGCTGTTTTTT.

The J gene is TRBJ1-2, the V gene TRBV14; D unclear. Trimming removed 5 bases at V and 6 bases at J, with 16 bases between. There are 14 residues in the CDR3. Germline V lookup: CDR1 SGHDN, CDR2 FVKESK. CDR3 sequence reads: CASSSQVGRDGYTF. CDR3 coding DNA: TGTGCCAGCAGCTCCCAGGTCGGTAGGGATGGCTACACCTTC.

The V and J genes are TRBV28 and TRBJ1-5; no definite D call. The CDR3 runs 11 residues. Deletions cut 3 bases from V and 9 bases from J, with 6 bases between. CDR1 is MDHEN and CDR2 is SYDVKM in the germline V gene. DNA of the CDR3: TGTGCCAGCAGTTTTAATAGGCCCCAGCATTTT. This codes for CASSFNRPQHF.

The chain has TRBV6-5 and TRBJ1-1; perhaps TRBD1 as D (5 bases). V dropped 0 bases and J dropped 1 base, with 12 bases sitting between them. CDR3 length equals 16 residues. The germline CDR1 and CDR2 sequences are MNHEY and SVGAGI. The CDR3 is CASSYSDGTPNTEAFF. CDR3 DNA sequence: TGTGCCAGCAGTTACTCAGATGGGACCCCGAACACTGAAGCTTTCTTT.

The chain joins TRBV3-1 (or the pseudogene TRBV3-2) to TRBJ1-1, with D perhaps TRBD1 (5 bases). With 2 bases removed from V and 6 bases from J, the gap between germline ends came to 13 bases. CDR1 is LGHDT and CDR2 is YNNKEL in the germline V gene (reference sequence). This CDR3 has 14 residues. This CDR3 reads CASSQQGALPEAFF. CDR3 nucleotide sequence: TGTGCCAGCAGCCAACAGGGAGCCCTCCCTGAAGCTTTCTTT.

The chain combines TRBV18 with TRBJ1-1; D ambiguous. V was cut by 1 base and J by 1 base, with 7 bases left in between. In germline, CDR1 is KGHSH, CDR2 LQKENI. CDR3 length equals 14 residues. In nucleotides, the CDR3 is TGTGCCAGCTCACCACTCGGGGAGAACACTGAAGCTTTCTTT. It yields the protein CASSPLGENTEAFF.

V usage is TRBV2 and J usage is TRBJ2-5; D might be TRBD1 (5 bases). Germline V gene data show CDR1 as SNHLY and CDR2 as FYNNEI. This CDR3 has 13 amino acids. V shed 8 bases and J shed 2 bases, with 12 bases lying between them. The CDR3 sequence is CASAKGVQETQYF. CDR3 DNA: TGTGCCAGCGCAAAAGGGGTACAAGAGACCCAGTACTTC. The full variable domain, completed using reference TRBV2 and TRBJ2-5, is EPEVTQTPSHQVTQMGQEVILRCVPISNHLYFYWYRQILGQKVEFLVSFYNNEISEKSEIFDDQFSVERPDGSNFTLKIRSTKLEDSAMYFCASAKGVQETQYFGPGTRLLVL.

The J gene is TRBJ1-1, the V gene TRBV10-1; D may be TRBD1 (6 bases). Germline CDR1 is WNHNN and CDR2 is SYGVQD (reference sequence). The CDR3 spans 13 residues. Trimming stripped 6 bases from V and 9 bases from J, with 17 bases between. The CDR3 nucleotides read TGCGCCAGCAGCGGTTCTGGGGGGCAACAAGCTTTCTTT. It specifies CASSGSGGQQAFF.

This rearrangement joins TRBV20-1 to TRBJ1-2; 12 bases line up with TRBD1. Per the germline V gene, CDR1 is DFQATT and CDR2 is SNEGSKA (reference sequence). J was trimmed by 1 base and V by 6 bases; bases with no gene match: 9. This CDR3 is built from 16 residues. CDR3 protein: CSASSGQGAGNYGYTF. The DNA of the CDR3 is TGCAGTGCCAGTTCGGGACAGGGGGCTGGTAACTATGGCTACACCTTC.

This rearrangement joins TRBV4-1 to TRBJ1-5; possible D gene TRBD1, 5 bases. The V gene's germline CDR1 is MGHRA and CDR2 YSYEKL. This CDR3 comprises 18 residues. V lost 0 bases to trimming and J lost 3 bases, with 18 bases between them. CDR3 sequence: CASSQDRDSGRPNQPQHF. The CDR3 DNA sequence: TGCGCCAGCAGCCAAGATAGGGACTCAGGCCGGCCCAATCAGCCCCAGCATTTT.

The V gene is TRBV10-3, the J gene TRBJ1-1, with a weak D call TRBD1 (5 bases). This CDR3 has 15 amino acids. From germline, CDR1 is ENHRY and CDR2 SYGVKD. V was trimmed by 3 bases and J by 2 bases, leaving 13 bases between them. Here the CDR3 DNA reads TGTGCCATCAGTGATCCCCGGGGGGATAACACTGAAGCTTTCTTT. Protein product: CAISDPRGDNTEAFF.

The chain has TRBV27 and TRBJ1-1, with no clear D. V shed 2 bases and J shed 0 bases, with 7 bases lying between them. Germline lookup yields CDR1 MNHEY and CDR2 SMNVEV (reference sequence). This CDR3 comprises 14 residues. CDR3 DNA sequence: TGTGCCAGCAGTTTAGGTGGGCTGAACACTGAAGCTTTCTTT. Amino acid sequence: CASSLGGLNTEAFF.

The J gene is TRBJ1-3, the V gene TRBV9; D may be TRBD1 (6 bases). V was pared by 3 bases and J by 0 bases, with 10 bases between. This CDR3 contains 15 residues. CDR1 is SGDLS and CDR2 is YYNGEE in the germline V gene. The CDR3 loop is CASSAEDSSGNTIYF. CDR3 nucleotide sequence: TGTGCCAGCAGCGCCGAGGACAGCTCTGGAAACACCATATATTTT. The variable domain in full, completed from reference TRBV9 and TRBJ1-3, reads DSGVTQTPKHLITATGQRVTLRCSPRSGDLSVYWYQQSLDQGLQFLIQYYNGEERAKGNILERFSAQQFPDLHSELNLSSLELGDSALYFCASSAEDSSGNTIYFGEGSWLTVV.

This chain uses TRBV28 with TRBJ2-7, with 11 bases aligning to TRBD1. The germline V gene encodes CDR1 MDHEN and CDR2 SYDVKM. J lost 4 bases, V lost 6 bases, and 5 bases had no gene match. The CDR3 totals 14 residues. CDR3 amino acids: CASSIGQGAYEQYF. As DNA, the CDR3 is TGTGCCAGCAGCATCGGACAGGGGGCTTACGAGCAGTACTTC.

This clone showed up just once. The chain combines TRBV6-5 with TRBJ1-4; D not resolved. V was pared by 6 bases and J by 0 bases, with 11 bases between. This CDR3 has 15 residues. The germline CDR1 and CDR2 sequences are MNHEY and SVGAGI. The CDR3 spells CASRSHWSTNEKLFF. DNA for the CDR3: TGTGCCAGCAGGTCCCACTGGTCAACTAATGAAAAACTGTTTTTT.

V usage is TRBV25-1 and J usage is TRBJ2-7, with 9 bases lining up with TRBD1. Germline V gene data show CDR1 as MGHDK and CDR2 as SYGVNS. The length of the CDR3 is 16 residues. Trimming took 4 bases from V and 2 from J; bases not matched to a gene: 9. The CDR3 loop is CASSARTGEGPYEQYF. The CDR3 DNA reads TGTGCCAGCAGTGCTCGGACAGGGGAAGGCCCCTACGAGCAGTACTTC.

This clone was observed a single time. The chain links TRBV7-2 to TRBJ1-4; 9 bases line up with TRBD1. This CDR3 is built from 16 residues. Germline V gene sequence: CDR1 SGHTA, CDR2 FQGNSA. V was clipped by 1 base and J by 5 bases; unmatched bases: 5. CDR3 DNA sequence: TGTGCCAGCAGCTTAGGCGGGGGACAGGGAAATGAAAAACTGTTTTTT. It is translated as CASSLGGGQGNEKLFF.

V usage is TRBV6-5 and J usage is TRBJ2-7, with a possible D match to TRBD1 (5 bases). The CDR3 consists of 13 residues. Trimming took off 6 bases at V and 2 bases at J, with 11 bases between the two ends. Per germline, CDR1 MNHEY and CDR2 SVGAGI. CDR3 loop: CASSPRTTYEQYF. The CDR3 DNA sequence: TGTGCCAGCAGCCCCCGGACAACCTACGAGCAGTACTTC.

This chain links TRBV5-1 with TRBJ2-3; TRBD2 agrees at 11 bases. Trimming removed 4 bases from V and 2 bases from J; junction bases left unmatched: 12. The CDR3 runs 18 residues. In germline, CDR1 is SGHRS, CDR2 YFSETQ. The CDR3 nucleotides read TGCGCCAGCAGCCCGGCCCCTCGACTAGCGGGGCTCACAGATACGCAGTATTTT. Translated, it gives CASSPAPRLAGLTDTQYF.

The chain recombines TRBV24-1 with TRBJ2-7; no firm D call. The V and J ends lost 6 bases and 2 bases respectively, with 13 bases between them. The germline V gene encodes CDR1 KGHDR and CDR2 SFDVKD. There are 14 residues in the CDR3. CDR3: CATSKKKHPYEQYF. The CDR3 nucleotides are TGTGCCACCAGTAAGAAGAAACATCCCTACGAGCAGTACTTC.